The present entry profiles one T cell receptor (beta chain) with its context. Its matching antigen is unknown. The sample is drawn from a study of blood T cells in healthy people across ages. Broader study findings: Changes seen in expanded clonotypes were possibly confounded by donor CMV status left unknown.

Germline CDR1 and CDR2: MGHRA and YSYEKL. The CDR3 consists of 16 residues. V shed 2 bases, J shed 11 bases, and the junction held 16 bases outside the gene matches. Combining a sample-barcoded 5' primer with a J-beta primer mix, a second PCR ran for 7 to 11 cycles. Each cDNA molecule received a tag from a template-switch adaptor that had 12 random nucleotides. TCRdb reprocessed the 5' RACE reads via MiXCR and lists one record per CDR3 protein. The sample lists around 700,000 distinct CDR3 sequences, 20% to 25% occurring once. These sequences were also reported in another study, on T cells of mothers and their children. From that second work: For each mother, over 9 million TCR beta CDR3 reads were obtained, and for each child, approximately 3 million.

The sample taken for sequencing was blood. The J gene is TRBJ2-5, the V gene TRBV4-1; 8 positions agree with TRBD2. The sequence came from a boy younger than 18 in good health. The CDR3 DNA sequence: TGCGCCAGCAGCCAATCACCTTCACCGGGACTAGAGGAGCAGTACTTC. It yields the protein CASSQSPSPGLEEQYF.